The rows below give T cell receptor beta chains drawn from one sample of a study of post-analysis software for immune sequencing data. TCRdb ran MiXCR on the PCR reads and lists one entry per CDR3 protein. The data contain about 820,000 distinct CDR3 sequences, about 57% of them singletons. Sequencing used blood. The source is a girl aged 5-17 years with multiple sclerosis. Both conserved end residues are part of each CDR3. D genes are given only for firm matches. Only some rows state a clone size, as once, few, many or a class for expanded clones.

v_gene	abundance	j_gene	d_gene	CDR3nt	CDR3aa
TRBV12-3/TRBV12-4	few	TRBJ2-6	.	TGTGCCAGCAGTTTCCAGGGGCTCTCTGGGGCCAACGTCCTGACTTTC	CASSFQGLSGANVLTF
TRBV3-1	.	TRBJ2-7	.	TGTGCCAGCAGCCCGGGCGGGGCCTCCTTCTACGAGCAGTACTTC	CASSPGGASFYEQYF
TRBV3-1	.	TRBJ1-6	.	TGTGCCAGCAGCCGCACAGACAGCAATTCACCCCTCCACTTT	CASSRTDSNSPLHF
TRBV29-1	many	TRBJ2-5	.	TGCAGCGTTGCTCGGACGGGGGCGGAGACCCAGTACTTC	CSVARTGAETQYF
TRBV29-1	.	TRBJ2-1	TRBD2	TGCAGCGTTGCACCTCGGGCTAGCGGGCAGCAGTTCTTC	CSVAPRASGQQFF
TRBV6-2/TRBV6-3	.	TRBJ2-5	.	TGTGCCAGCAGCCCCCCTTGGGTCGAGACCCAGTACTTC	CASSPPWVETQYF
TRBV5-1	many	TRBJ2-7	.	TGCGCCAGCAGCTTGGGGGGTAGCGGTTCCTACGAGCAGTACTTC	CASSLGGSGSYEQYF
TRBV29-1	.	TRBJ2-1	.	TGCAGCGTTGATTCCCCAGGACATCCCGAGCAGTTCTTC	CSVDSPGHPEQFF
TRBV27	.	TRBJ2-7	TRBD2	TGTGCCAGCAGTGCGAGACTAGCGGGAGGGCCATTCTTCTACGAGCAGTACTTC	CASSARLAGGPFFYEQYF
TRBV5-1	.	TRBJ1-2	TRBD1	TGCGCCAGCAGCGAAGGCAGGGGGCTTTCTAGGGGGAATGGCTACACCTTC	CASSEGRGLSRGNGYTF
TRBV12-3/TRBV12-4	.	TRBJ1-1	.	TGTGCCAGCAGTTTAGATAACACTGAAGCTTTCTTT	CASSLDNTEAFF
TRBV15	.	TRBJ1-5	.	TGTGCCACCAGCCTCCCGGGGCTTGCTGATAGCAATCAGCCCCAGCATTTT	CATSLPGLADSNQPQHF
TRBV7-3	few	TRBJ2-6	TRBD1	TGTGCCAGCAGCTCCCTCCTCGACAGGGGCGACTCTGGGGCCAACGTCCTGACTTTC	CASSSLLDRGDSGANVLTF
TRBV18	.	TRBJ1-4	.	TGTGCCAGCTCACCACCCGGGACGGGTAATGAAAAACTGTTTTTT	CASSPPGTGNEKLFF
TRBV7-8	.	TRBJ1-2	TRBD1	TGTGCCAGCAGCGTTGACAGGGGATTATATGGCTACACCTTC	CASSVDRGLYGYTF
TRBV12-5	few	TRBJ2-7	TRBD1	TGTGCTAGTGGTCGGGGGACAGGGACCTACGAGCAGTACTTC	CASGRGTGTYEQYF
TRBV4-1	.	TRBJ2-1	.	TGCGCCAGCAGCCAGGGCACCCACTATAACCTATACAATGAGCAGTTCTTC	CASSQGTHYNLYNEQFF
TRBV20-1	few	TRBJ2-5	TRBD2	TGCAGTGCTAGAAAGGGTAGCGGGGGGGCATCGAAAGAGACCCAGTACTTC	CSARKGSGGASKETQYF
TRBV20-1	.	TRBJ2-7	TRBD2	TGCAGTGCTAGAGGACTAGCGGGGGGACGCTACGAGCAGTACTTC	CSARGLAGGRYEQYF
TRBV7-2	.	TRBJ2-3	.	TGTGCCAGCAACAGCGCCACAGATACGCAGTATTTT	CASNSATDTQYF
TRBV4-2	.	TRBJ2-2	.	TGTGCCAGCAGCCAAGATATGGGCAGGAACACCGGGGAGCTGTTTTTT	CASSQDMGRNTGELFF
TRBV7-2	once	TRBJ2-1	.	TGTGCCGGCAGCTTAGTGTGGCAGCAGGGTGAGCAGTTCTTC	CAGSLVWQQGEQFF
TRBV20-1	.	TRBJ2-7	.	TGCAGTGCTAGCGGTCAGGGCAGGCGCGAGCAGTACTTC	CSASGQGRREQYF
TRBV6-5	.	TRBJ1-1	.	TGTGCCAGCAGTTACCTTGGAGGGATCACTGAAGCTTTCTTT	CASSYLGGITEAFF
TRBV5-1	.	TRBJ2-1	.	TGCGCCAGCAGCTTGTGGGTGAGGGGTCGAAGCTCCTACAATGAGCAGTTCTTC	CASSLWVRGRSSYNEQFF
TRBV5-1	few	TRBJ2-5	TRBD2	TGCGCCAGCAGCTTGGGTTCTAGCGGGACAGAGACCCAGTACTTC	CASSLGSSGTETQYF
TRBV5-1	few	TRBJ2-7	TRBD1	TGCGCCAGCAGCTTGATGGCCGACGGGACAGGCTCCAGCGAGCAGTACTTC	CASSLMADGTGSSEQYF
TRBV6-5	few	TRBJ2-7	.	TGTGCCAGCAGTTACCCCTCACATGGTTCCTACGAGCAGTACTTC	CASSYPSHGSYEQYF
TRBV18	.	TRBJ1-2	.	TGTGCCAGCTCACCAGCAAAGGCAAACTATGGCTACACCTTC	CASSPAKANYGYTF
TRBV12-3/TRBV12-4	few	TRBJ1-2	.	TGTGCCAGCACCCCTAGCACTAGCGGGTCCTACAATGACGTCTATGGCTACACCTTC	CASTPSTSGSYNDVYGYTF
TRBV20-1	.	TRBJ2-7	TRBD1	TGCAGTGCTAGGATCGAGGACAGGGGCTACGAGCAGTACTTC	CSARIEDRGYEQYF
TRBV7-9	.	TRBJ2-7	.	TGTGCCAGCAGCCTCGGATTTCACGAGCAGTACTTC	CASSLGFHEQYF
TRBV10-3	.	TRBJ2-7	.	TGTGCCATCAGTGAGGACAGCGGGGAGCAGTACTTC	CAISEDSGEQYF
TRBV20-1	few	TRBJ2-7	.	TGCAGTGCAAGTAGCGAAAGCTCCTACGAGCAGTACTTC	CSASSESSYEQYF
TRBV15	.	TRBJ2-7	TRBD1	TGTGCCACCAGCAGAGAGACCGGGACAGGGACCTACGAGCAGTACTTC	CATSRETGTGTYEQYF
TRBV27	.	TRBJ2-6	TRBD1	TGTGCCAGCAGTTCCCCGGGACAGGTGATACTCTCTGGGGCCAACGTCCTGACTTTC	CASSSPGQVILSGANVLTF
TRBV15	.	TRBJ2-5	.	TGTGCCACCAGCAGAGATCACTCCAGAGGCAATGAGCAGTACTTC	CATSRDHSRGNEQYF
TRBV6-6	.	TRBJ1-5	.	TGTGCCAGCAGGCTCAGGGGTGAGGGCAATCAGCCCCAGCATTTT	CASRLRGEGNQPQHF
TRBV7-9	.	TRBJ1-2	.	TGTGCCAGCAGCTTAGCCCAGGGGCGGCAGCGCTCCTATGGCTACACCTTC	CASSLAQGRQRSYGYTF
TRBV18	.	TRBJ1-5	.	TGTGCCAGCTCATCGGAAGTTGGTAGCAATCAGCCCCAGCATTTT	CASSSEVGSNQPQHF
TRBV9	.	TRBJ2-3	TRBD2	TGTGCCAGCAGCGTAGAAGCGGGAGGAAAAGATACGCAGTATTTT	CASSVEAGGKDTQYF
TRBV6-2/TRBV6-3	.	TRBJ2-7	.	TGTGCCCACGCCCCGGGAACAACCTACGAGCAGTACTTC	CAHAPGTTYEQYF
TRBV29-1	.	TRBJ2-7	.	TGCAGCGTCTCGGGCAGAGTTTACGAGCAGTACTTC	CSVSGRVYEQYF
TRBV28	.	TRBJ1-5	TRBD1	TGTGCCAGCACCCCGGACAGGGGGTATAGCAATCAGCCCCAGCATTTT	CASTPDRGYSNQPQHF
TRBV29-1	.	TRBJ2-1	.	TGCAGCGTTGCCCAGCTCTATGGTGAGCAGTTCTTC	CSVAQLYGEQFF
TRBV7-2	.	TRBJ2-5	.	TGTGCCAGCAATAACCCCCCGCCTTCTATAGCGAGAGGTAGATTTGAGACCCAGTACTTC	CASNNPPPSIARGRFETQYF
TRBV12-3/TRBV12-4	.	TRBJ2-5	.	TGTGCCAGCAGCCCTACTAGGGCCCTGGGGGAGACCCAGTACTTC	CASSPTRALGETQYF
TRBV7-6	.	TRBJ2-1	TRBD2	TGTGCCAGCAGCTCGGGACTAGCGGGGGTCTTCCGAAATGAGCAGTTCTTC	CASSSGLAGVFRNEQFF
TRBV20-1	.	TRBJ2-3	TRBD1	TGCAGTGCCACCCGAGGACAGGCCGTCAAGGATACGCAGTATTTT	CSATRGQAVKDTQYF
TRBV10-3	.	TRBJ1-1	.	TGTGCCATCAGGGGACACTTGAACACTGAAGCTTTCTTT	CAIRGHLNTEAFF
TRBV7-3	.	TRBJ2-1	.	TGTGCCAGCAGCTTATCGACCAGGGGCGAGCAGTTCTTC	CASSLSTRGEQFF
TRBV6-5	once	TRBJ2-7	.	TGTGCCAGCAGTTATCCATCCCGGGGGCAAGACAGGAAGGACGAGCAGTACTTC	CASSYPSRGQDRKDEQYF
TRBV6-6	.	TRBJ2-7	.	TGTGCCAGCAGTCTGGGGGACGCAGACTACGAGCAGTACTTC	CASSLGDADYEQYF
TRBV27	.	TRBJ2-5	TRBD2	TGTGCCAGCAGTTTAGAGACTAGCGGGGGGTTAGAGACCCAGTACTTC	CASSLETSGGLETQYF
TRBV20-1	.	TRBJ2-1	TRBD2	TGCAGTGCTAGAGACGGGAGGGCCGGTAATGAGCAGTTCTTC	CSARDGRAGNEQFF